These T cell receptor beta chains were read from a single sample in a study of shared clonotypes between healthy human individuals. Sequenced by immunoSEQ multiplex PCR; TCRdb stores in-frame clones only, minus some. Altogether roughly 120,000 clones are present, approximately 70% being singletons, with the ten largest covering around 23%. Sequenced: memory CD8+ T cells sorted from blood. All receptors come from a woman in her thirties in good health. Each CDR3 is given with its conserved first and last residue. Fields, in order: D gene, V gene, clone size, J gene, CDR3 DNA, CDR3 protein. The D gene is left open where the match is weak. Expanded clones are given a class, and other clones once, few, many or no size at all.

D gene: TRBD2
V gene: TRBV10-2
clone size: NA
J gene: TRBJ2-1
CDR3 DNA: TGCGCCAGCCAGGGACTAGCGGGAGACAATGAGCAGTTCTTC
CDR3 protein: CASQGLAGDNEQFF

D gene: TRBD1
V gene: TRBV28
clone size: few
J gene: TRBJ1-5
CDR3 DNA: TGTGCCAGCAGTCCGACAGGGAATCAGCCCCAGCATTTT
CDR3 protein: CASSPTGNQPQHF

D gene: TRBD1
V gene: TRBV30
clone size: NA
J gene: TRBJ2-7
CDR3 DNA: TGTGCCTGGATCAGGGCAGGGGGCTACGAGCAGTACTTC
CDR3 protein: CAWIRAGGYEQYF

D gene: NA
V gene: TRBV15
clone size: few
J gene: TRBJ1-1
CDR3 DNA: TGTGCCACCAGCAGCGCCGTGGAGGGAACTGAAGCTTTCTTT
CDR3 protein: CATSSAVEGTEAFF

D gene: TRBD2
V gene: TRBV9
clone size: NA
J gene: TRBJ2-1
CDR3 DNA: TGTGCCAGCAGCGGCCACCCTAGCGGGAACCTCCGCTCCTACAATGAGCAGTTCTTC
CDR3 protein: CASSGHPSGNLRSYNEQFF

D gene: NA
V gene: TRBV19
clone size: few
J gene: TRBJ2-1
CDR3 DNA: TGTGCCAGTAGTATAGGTGGGAGCCTCGACAATGAGCAGTTCTTC
CDR3 protein: CASSIGGSLDNEQFF

D gene: NA
V gene: TRBV27
clone size: NA
J gene: TRBJ2-7
CDR3 DNA: TGTGCCAGCGGGGGGAGCATCTACGAGCAGTACTTC
CDR3 protein: CASGGSIYEQYF

D gene: TRBD2
V gene: TRBV6-1
clone size: NA
J gene: TRBJ2-3
CDR3 DNA: TGTGCCAGCAGTGCCATCGCTCCGGGACTAGCGGGAGTGGGCACAGATACGCAGTATTTT
CDR3 protein: CASSAIAPGLAGVGTDTQYF

D gene: NA
V gene: TRBV11-2
clone size: NA
J gene: TRBJ2-3
CDR3 DNA: TGTGCCAGCAGCTGGTGGGGGCCCACAGATACGCAGTATTTT
CDR3 protein: CASSWWGPTDTQYF

D gene: TRBD2
V gene: TRBV6-4
clone size: once
J gene: TRBJ2-1
CDR3 DNA: TGTGCCAGCAGTGACGTGACTAGCGGGAGTGATGAGCAGTTCTTC
CDR3 protein: CASSDVTSGSDEQFF

D gene: NA
V gene: TRBV29-1
clone size: NA
J gene: TRBJ2-4
CDR3 DNA: TGCAGCGTTGAAGATAGATTGGGGCCAGAGGAAAACATTCAGTACTTC
CDR3 protein: CSVEDRLGPEENIQYF

D gene: NA
V gene: TRBV19
clone size: many
J gene: TRBJ2-1
CDR3 DNA: TGTGCCAGTAGGCCGGGTGGGTTCTACAATGAGCAGTTCTTC
CDR3 protein: CASRPGGFYNEQFF

D gene: TRBD2
V gene: TRBV6-6
clone size: few
J gene: TRBJ2-7
CDR3 DNA: TGTGCCAGCAGCGACGATTCGGGACTAGCGAACTACGAGCAGTACTTC
CDR3 protein: CASSDDSGLANYEQYF

D gene: NA
V gene: TRBV6-5
clone size: NA
J gene: TRBJ2-2
CDR3 DNA: TGTGCCAGCAGTTACTCCGACAGGCAGTACACCGGGGAGCTGTTTTTT
CDR3 protein: CASSYSDRQYTGELFF

D gene: NA
V gene: TRBV25-1
clone size: NA
J gene: TRBJ1-6
CDR3 DNA: TGTGCCAGCAGTGGGACAGCGAATTCACCCCTCCACTTT
CDR3 protein: CASSGTANSPLHF

D gene: TRBD1
V gene: TRBV2
clone size: NA
J gene: TRBJ2-5
CDR3 DNA: TGTGCCAGCAAACGGACAGGGCGCCCCACGGAGACCCAGTACTTC
CDR3 protein: CASKRTGRPTETQYF

D gene: NA
V gene: TRBV7-9
clone size: few
J gene: TRBJ1-1
CDR3 DNA: TGTGCCAGCAGCCTAGTCGAGGGGAACACTGAAGCTTTCTTT
CDR3 protein: CASSLVEGNTEAFF

D gene: TRBD1
V gene: TRBV15
clone size: NA
J gene: TRBJ2-7
CDR3 DNA: TGTGCCACCAGCAGGACCGGGACAGGGGCTTACGAGCAGTACTTC
CDR3 protein: CATSRTGTGAYEQYF

D gene: TRBD2
V gene: TRBV27
clone size: NA
J gene: TRBJ2-1
CDR3 DNA: TGTGCCAGCAGTTCCGGGACTAGCGGACCTACGGATGAGCAGTTCTTC
CDR3 protein: CASSSGTSGPTDEQFF

D gene: NA
V gene: TRBV15
clone size: NA
J gene: TRBJ2-1
CDR3 DNA: TGTGCCACCAGCTCAGAGGTGCGGTACGTTCGGCTACACCCTATCAATGAGCAGTTCTTC
CDR3 protein: CATSSEVRYVRLHPINEQFF

D gene: TRBD2
V gene: TRBV4-1
clone size: few
J gene: TRBJ2-7
CDR3 DNA: TGCGCCAGCAGCCCAGCTAGCGGGACATACTACGAGCAGTACTTC
CDR3 protein: CASSPASGTYYEQYF

D gene: NA
V gene: TRBV19
clone size: few
J gene: TRBJ1-5
CDR3 DNA: TGTGCCAGTATGTGGCTAACAGGTGATCAGCCCCAGCATTTT
CDR3 protein: CASMWLTGDQPQHF

D gene: TRBD2
V gene: TRBV13
clone size: NA
J gene: TRBJ2-7
CDR3 DNA: TGTGCCAGCCAGGGTAGCGGGAAGTACGAGCAGTACTTC
CDR3 protein: CASQGSGKYEQYF

D gene: NA
V gene: TRBV7-9
clone size: NA
J gene: TRBJ2-7
CDR3 DNA: TGTGCCAGCAGCTTAGAAAGCGACGAGCAGTACTTC
CDR3 protein: CASSLESDEQYF

D gene: TRBD2
V gene: TRBV7-2
clone size: few
J gene: TRBJ2-5
CDR3 DNA: TGTGCCAGCAGTCTAATGGGAGGGGAGACCCAGTACTTC
CDR3 protein: CASSLMGGETQYF